This TCR beta chain was found in a study of CD8 T cells in Susac syndrome. Points from the study as a whole: The study recognized that the number of individuals in its TCR sequencing and HLA analysis was relatively small.

CDR3 size: 14 residues. Trimming shortened V by 3 bases and J by 0 bases, and 6 bases separated the two germline ends. CDR1 is LNHDA and CDR2 is SQIVND in the germline V gene (reference sequence). Remarks on this clonotype: No antigen is known for it.

While CD8+ and CD4+ T cells were isolated negatively, TEMRA cells were enriched by FACS. With random hexamers, reverse transcription was performed on about 0.5 to 1 ug of RNA. The CDR3 of TCR beta was amplified by immunoSEQ multiplex PCR across 54 Vbeta and 13 Jbeta. One entry per CDR3 protein results from TCRdb running MiXCR on the immunoSEQ multiplex PCR reads. The table shows around 71,000 distinct CDR3 sequences, with under 96% occurring only once. Source material: CD4+ T cells from PBMCs. This receptor was taken from a human donor with multiple sclerosis. The chain joins TRBV19 to TRBJ2-1, with D unresolved. CDR3 nucleotide sequence: TGTGCCAGTAGTATCGAGTTCTCCTACAATGAGCAGTTCTTC. Translating gives CASSIEFSYNEQFF.